Below, 15 T cell receptor beta chains from the same sample are listed, as sequenced in a study of CXCR3-negative and CXCR3-positive naive CD8 T cells. Broader study findings: TRB CDR3s were more hydrophobic in CXCR3-positive than in CXCR3-negative naive cells.

The TRB cDNA libraries were prepared by 5' RACE with UMI labels. TCRdb re-called the 5' RACE reads and catalogs CDR3 proteins one per entry, DNA excluded. Its table records 150,000 to 180,000 distinct CDR3 sequences. Their cognate antigens are unknown. Sequencing was done on a sample of naive CXCR3+ CD8+ T cells from blood. Subset in this sample: CD45RO-CCR7+CD27+CD95- naive CD8+ T cells expressing CXCR3 (TNR3+). The receptors come from a human donor in good health. Some clones in this sample may be carry-over from other donors' samples.

The V gene is TRBV3-1, the J gene TRBJ1-2; as DNA is missing, the TRBD1 call by TCRdb cannot be tested. This CDR3 is built from 14 residues. Germline V gene data show CDR1 as LGHDT and CDR2 as YNNKEL (reference sequence). CDR3 protein: CASSPPGPARGYTF.

The chain carries TRBV4-3 and TRBJ2-7. CDR3 length: 15 residues. Germline lookup yields CDR1 LGHNA and CDR2 YSLEER. The CDR3 region is CASSQVRGGSYEQYF.

CDR3: CASSVGSSYEQYF. The chain employs TRBV25-1 and TRBJ2-7. Germline CDR1 and CDR2: MGHDK and SYGVNS. CDR3 length equals 13 residues.

The rearrangement links TRBV7-3 to TRBJ1-4; TCRdb lists TRBD1, though no DNA is available to test this call. The CDR3 covers 16 residues. From germline, CDR1 is SGHTA and CDR2 FQGTGA. The CDR3 here is CASSFGTGGADEKLFF.

The V gene is TRBV29-1, the J gene TRBJ2-4. The germline V gene has CDR1 SQVTM and CDR2 ANQGSEA. CDR3 length: 12 residues. The CDR3 sequence is CSVVAEKNIQYF. The variable domain in full, with the rest retrieved from reference TRBV29-1 and TRBJ2-4, is SAVISQKPSRDICQRGTSLTIQCQVDSQVTMMFWYRQQPGQSLTLIATANQGSEATYESGFVIDKFPISRPNLTFSTLTVSNMSPEDSSIYLCSVVAEKNIQYFGAGTRLSVL.

V and J are TRBV29-1 and TRBJ2-1; lacking DNA, the TRBD1 call made by TCRdb goes unchecked. The CDR3 has 14 residues. Germline CDR1 reads SQVTM; CDR2 reads ANQGSEA. CDR3 amino acids: CSVETGRSYNEQFF.

The genes are TRBV6-1 and TRBJ2-7; TCRdb indicates TRBD1, and absent DNA this call remains unverified. Looked up from germline, CDR1 is MNHNS and CDR2 is SASEGT. This CDR3 spans 15 amino acids. The CDR3 sequence is CASSTITGFSYEQYF.

The chain combines TRBV11-1 with TRBJ2-1; the D gene TCRdb calls, TRBD1, cannot be checked with no DNA. The CDR3 extends over 15 amino acids. Looked up from germline, CDR1 is SGHAT and CDR2 is FQDESV (reference sequence). CDR3 in amino acids: CASMAGTGSYNEQFF.

This chain uses TRBV18 with TRBJ2-2; with no DNA, the TCRdb D assignment of TRBD1 cannot be verified. The CDR3 extends over 14 amino acids. Per germline, CDR1 KGHSH and CDR2 LQKENI. The CDR3 sequence is CASSPLPGTGELFF. The full variable domain, with the rest looked up from reference TRBV18 and TRBJ2-2, is NAGVMQNPRHLVRRRGQEARLRCSPMKGHSHVYWYRQLPEEGLKFMVYLQKENIIDESGMPKERFSAEFPKEGPSILRIQQVVRGDSAAYFCASSPLPGTGELFFGEGSRLTVL.

The rearrangement uses TRBV7-3 and TRBJ2-7; TCRdb selects TRBD2, and the lack of DNA leaves this call unchecked. The V gene's germline CDR1 is SGHTA and CDR2 FQGTGA. The CDR3 spans 14 residues. CDR3 sequence: CASSSIGRSGEQYF.

This chain joins TRBV28 and TRBJ2-7; TCRdb reports TRBD1, a call that lacks DNA to check it against. CDR3 length: 16 amino acids. CDR1 is MDHEN and CDR2 is SYDVKM in the germline V gene. The CDR3 reads CASIPLGTGPSYEQYF.

The chain recombines TRBV15 with TRBJ1-6. Per germline, CDR1 LNHNV and CDR2 YYDKDF (reference sequence). This CDR3 comprises 15 residues. The CDR3 here is CATSRSSGGGSPLHF.

The V and J genes are TRBV7-3 and TRBJ2-7. The CDR3 is 15 residues long. Germline assignment: CDR1 SGHTA and CDR2 FQGTGA. The CDR3 loop reads CASSLSGGNTYEQYF.

The V gene is TRBV4-1, the J gene TRBJ2-7; TCRdb reports TRBD2, a call that lacks DNA to check it against. The germline CDR1 and CDR2 sequences are MGHRA and YSYEKL. This CDR3 has 15 amino acids. CDR3 sequence: CASSQEREGFYEQYF.

This CDR3 reads CASGSGLAGYTDTQYF. This chain links TRBV12-5 with TRBJ2-3; TCRdb's D call, TRBD2, is unchecked because there is no DNA. The CDR3 has 16 amino acids. Germline values: CDR1 LGHNT, CDR2 FRNRAP.